This T cell receptor beta chain was recovered during a study of blood T cell repertoires in COVID-19. In the study overall: The samples span acute and convalescent COVID-19 from the United States, Italy and Spain. From T cells, B-cell-depleted T cells, or PBMCs came the material, which was cDNA or gDNA.

The Seattle patients, enrolled during active infection, were followed longitudinally. After removal of 0 bases from V and 0 bases from J, the junction contained 9 bases not matched to a gene. Germline CDR1 reads KGHSH; CDR2 reads LQKENI. The CDR3 length is 18 residues. Original analysis: Estimates of nucleated cell counts were drawn from the amplification of reference gene primers. The repertoire was sequenced with immunoSEQ multiplex PCR; TCRdb's copy has only in-frame clones and lacks some. V and J calls and clone size are given by that table; D and trimming were obtained from the DNA. The table lists around 210,000 clones, 85% of them singletons.

This TCR was sampled from a man aged 45-65 years with COVID-19, enrolled during active disease. The sequencing sample was made of peripheral blood. The chain couples TRBV18 to TRBJ1-1, with 8 bases that match TRBD1. The CDR3 loop is CASSPPWSGGSMNTEAFF. The CDR3 DNA reads TGTGCCAGCTCACCACCGTGGTCAGGGGGCTCGATGAACACTGAAGCTTTCTTT.